The present T cell receptor (beta chain) was sequenced within a study of T-cell memory formation after mild COVID-19 (dated by TCRdb to about 2021). Background for the entire study: TCR sequence clusters from the two donors were found to be largely donor specific. In a couple of donors, T-cell clones that expanded and contracted after mild COVID-19 were followed by sequencing TCRalpha and TCRbeta repertoires longitudinally. The cohort was made up of two young adult volunteers, one female and one male, who were previously healthy. Broader findings and caveats from the paper: Contracting CD4+ clones were found mainly in CM and EM memory subsets, while CD8+ clones were enriched in EMRA. Only two mild cases were covered by the study, and larger cohorts that include severe cases with pre-infection samples were considered necessary. SARS-CoV-2 specificity of the second-wave clones peaking on day 37 was not confirmed. The detection of some responding clones in pre-infection memory suggests that pre-existing cross-reactive memory T cells joined the SARS-CoV-2 response. Clones contracting from day 15 to 85 had balanced CD4/CD8 phenotypes, while a second wave expanding from day 15 to 37 was biased towards CD4+.

From the cysteine through the phenylalanine, the CDR3 covers 15 amino acids. Left in the record is the CDR3 DNA by itself, 45 bases read in frame from the first base. V is pruned by 0 bases and J by 4 bases, leaving 7 bases of the junction without a gene match. Taken from the germline V gene (reference sequence), the CDR1 and CDR2 loops are DFQATT and SNEGSKA. PBMCs were isolated by Ficoll-Paque density gradient centrifugation. About this clonotype itself: Its antigen remains unidentified. No quality values exist for individual bases; no much larger clone is one base distant.

The reads were generated on an Illumina NovaSeq 6000. TCRalpha and TCRbeta cDNA libraries were built by 5'RACE with constant-segment primers, adding sample barcodes and unique molecular identifiers. RNA was extracted from every sample with Trizol reagent. Amplification of the libraries took two PCR steps, and the second step added a second sample barcode plus Illumina TruSeq adapters. The libraries were sequenced on an Illumina NovaSeq using 2 x 150 bp paired-end reads. On the study's bioinformatics: Demultiplexing of reads and collapsing into UMI-guided consensus sequences were performed with migec v1.2.7. Using mixcr v2.1.11, UMI consensuses were aligned to TRA and TRB V and J templates and then assembled into clonotypes. A clonotype was counted as expanded or contracted only if both edgeR and NoisET called the change significant, with noise models trained on biological replicates. For edgeR calls, the thresholds were a false discovery rate-adjusted p below 0.01 and a log2 fold-change of 1. As an exploratory analysis of dynamics, max-normalized trajectories of the 1000 most abundant clonotypes were examined with PCA combined with hierarchical clustering. The CD4 or CD8 phenotype of responding clones was assigned using the separately sequenced CD4+ and CD8+ repertoires. TCRdb reanalyzed the raw reads on its own, using fastp at Q25 for trimming and MiXCR for clone calling, and kept in-frame beta chains. Entries are consolidated by CDR3 protein sequence, retaining the most common genes and DNA. TCRdb's processing, not the study's, gives the V and J calls here. The sample records about 340,000 distinct CDR3 sequences, under 25% of which are singletons. In total, the top ten clones hold approximately 12% of the sample.

The source material was PBMCs or a T cell subset sorted from them (not recorded which). The TCR was taken from an adult woman who had mild COVID-19 (a few samples of this study predate the infection). The sample titles of this study are shuffled in the database, so cell type and time point are left out; the donor was told from shared clones. The sequence is built from TRBV20-1 and TRBJ2-3; the junction holds 7 bases that match TRBD2. The CDR3 protein sequence reads: CSARDATGGADTQYF. The sequence in DNA is TGCAGTGCTAGAGATGCGACGGGGGGAGCAGATACGCAGTATTTT.